This is a list of T cell receptor beta chains from one sample in a study of shared clonotypes between healthy human individuals. Repertoires were generated with immunoSEQ multiplex PCR, while TCRdb's copy carries only in-frame clones and drops some. The data contain about 490,000 clones, 60% to 80% of them singletons. Sequenced sample: PBMCs. The receptor set was obtained from a woman in her 40s in good health. Some clones in this sample may be carry-over from other donors' samples. Both conserved end residues are part of each CDR3. The order of the fields is V gene, J gene, clone size, D gene, CDR3 protein, CDR3 DNA. D genes are given only for firm matches. Rows give clone size only sometimes, using once, few, many, or a class for an expanded clone.

V: TRBV5-1
J: TRBJ2-5
size: .
D: .
CDR3: CASSLALGEETQYF
DNA: TGCGCCAGCAGCTTGGCCTTGGGGGAAGAGACCCAGTACTTC

V: TRBV28
J: TRBJ1-1
size: .
D: .
CDR3: CASSLGGSTEAFF
DNA: TGTGCCAGCAGTTTGGGGGGGTCCACTGAAGCTTTCTTT

V: TRBV9
J: TRBJ2-2
size: .
D: TRBD2
CDR3: CASSPRTSGAGELFF
DNA: TGTGCCAGCAGCCCCCGGACTAGCGGGGCCGGGGAGCTGTTTTTT

V: TRBV2
J: TRBJ2-5
size: many
D: .
CDR3: CASSEYGQNQETQYF
DNA: TGTGCCAGCAGTGAATATGGGCAGAACCAAGAGACCCAGTACTTC

V: TRBV30
J: TRBJ1-2
size: .
D: .
CDR3: CAWNGNGYTF
DNA: TGTGCCTGGAATGGGAATGGCTACACCTTC

V: TRBV23-1
J: TRBJ2-5
size: .
D: .
CDR3: CASSQSPDRVRCGETQYF
DNA: TGCGCCAGCAGTCAATCTCCCGATCGAGTTAGATGCGGTGAGACCCAGTACTTC

V: TRBV5-1
J: TRBJ1-3
size: .
D: .
CDR3: CASSATLGPGNTIYF
DNA: TGCGCCAGCAGCGCAACACTAGGGCCCGGAAACACCATATATTTT

V: TRBV5-1
J: TRBJ2-2
size: .
D: .
CDR3: CASSLAPSGNTGELFF
DNA: TGCGCCAGCAGCTTGGCCCCGAGCGGGAACACCGGGGAGCTGTTTTTT

V: TRBV7-9
J: TRBJ2-3
size: few
D: TRBD2
CDR3: CASSLGRGAGGSDTQYF
DNA: TGTGCCAGCAGCTTAGGTCGGGGGGCGGGAGGATCAGATACGCAGTATTTT

V: TRBV4-2
J: TRBJ2-7
size: .
D: TRBD2
CDR3: CASSQELSGLGGSYEQYF
DNA: TGTGCCAGCAGCCAAGAGCTTAGCGGGTTGGGCGGGTCCTACGAGCAGTACTTC

V: TRBV29-1
J: TRBJ2-7
size: .
D: TRBD1
CDR3: CSVGQGRIEQYF
DNA: TGCAGCGTTGGACAGGGGAGGATCGAGCAGTACTTC

V: TRBV9
J: TRBJ1-2
size: .
D: .
CDR3: CASSPRWKRRVGYTF
DNA: TGTGCCAGCAGCCCCAGGTGGAAAAGGCGCGTTGGCTACACCTTC

V: TRBV5-1
J: TRBJ2-6
size: .
D: .
CDR3: CASSQGSGANVLTF
DNA: TGCGCCAGCAGCCAGGGGTCCGGGGCCAACGTCCTGACTTTC

V: TRBV5-4
J: TRBJ2-1
size: .
D: .
CDR3: CASSLGGRGVYNEQFF
DNA: TGTGCCAGCAGCTTGGGTGGGAGAGGGGTCTACAATGAGCAGTTCTTC

V: TRBV7-2
J: TRBJ1-1
size: .
D: .
CDR3: CASSVSDSGTEAFF
DNA: TGTGCCAGCAGCGTCTCCGACAGCGGAACTGAAGCTTTCTTT

V: TRBV7-6
J: TRBJ2-7
size: .
D: .
CDR3: CASSYGGYEQYF
DNA: TGTGCCAGCAGCTACGGTGGCTACGAGCAGTACTTC

V: TRBV14
J: TRBJ2-7
size: .
D: .
CDR3: CASSQLGDTSWEQYF
DNA: TGTGCCAGCAGCCAATTAGGGGACACGTCCTGGGAGCAGTACTTC

V: TRBV19
J: TRBJ2-7
size: .
D: .
CDR3: CASSIALGLEQYF
DNA: TGTGCCAGTAGTATAGCCCTTGGGTTGGAGCAGTACTTC

V: TRBV5-1
J: TRBJ2-7
size: .
D: .
CDR3: CASASGWVRPDSYEQYF
DNA: TGCGCCAGCGCCTCGGGATGGGTACGGCCTGACTCCTACGAGCAGTACTTC

V: TRBV5-1
J: TRBJ2-7
size: .
D: TRBD2
CDR3: CASSEASGGTYEQYF
DNA: TGCGCCAGCAGCGAGGCTAGCGGGGGAACATACGAGCAGTACTTC

V: TRBV6-1
J: TRBJ2-1
size: .
D: .
CDR3: CASKGPVHNEQFF
DNA: TGTGCCAGCAAGGGCCCGGTCCACAATGAGCAGTTCTTC

V: TRBV9
J: TRBJ2-7
size: .
D: TRBD1
CDR3: CASSVGGTGDYEQYF
DNA: TGTGCCAGCAGCGTAGGGGGGACAGGGGACTACGAGCAGTACTTC

V: TRBV18
J: TRBJ2-5
size: .
D: TRBD2
CDR3: CASSGTSGPQETQYF
DNA: TGTGCCAGCTCAGGAACTAGCGGACCTCAAGAGACCCAGTACTTC

V: TRBV6-1
J: TRBJ2-7
size: .
D: TRBD1
CDR3: CASSEGQTYEQYF
DNA: TGTGCCAGCAGTGAGGGACAGACCTACGAGCAGTACTTC

V: TRBV2
J: TRBJ2-1
size: .
D: .
CDR3: CASIPTVGGIEQFF
DNA: TGTGCCAGCATTCCCACGGTCGGGGGTATTGAGCAGTTCTTC

V: TRBV6-5
J: TRBJ2-7
size: .
D: .
CDR3: CASSYPAGKGYEQYF
DNA: TGTGCCAGCAGTTACCCGGCGGGGAAGGGCTACGAGCAGTACTTC

V: TRBV7-8
J: TRBJ2-1
size: .
D: .
CDR3: CASSLAADNFYSYNEQFF
DNA: TGTGCCAGCAGCTTAGCTGCGGACAATTTTTACTCCTACAATGAGCAGTTCTTC

V: TRBV6-1
J: TRBJ2-7
size: .
D: .
CDR3: CASTLGIEQYLGQYF
DNA: TGTGCCAGCACCCTGGGGATAGAGCAGTACTTGGGGCAGTACTTC

V: TRBV6-1
J: TRBJ2-3
size: .
D: .
CDR3: CASSLTGQGVQYF
DNA: TGTGCCAGCAGCCTAACGGGGCAAGGCGTTCAGTATTTT

V: TRBV5-4
J: TRBJ1-1
size: .
D: .
CDR3: CASSLIRAGNTEAFF
DNA: TGTGCCAGCAGCTTGATTCGGGCAGGGAACACTGAAGCTTTCTTT

V: TRBV7-8
J: TRBJ2-2
size: .
D: .
CDR3: CASSPRTNGELFF
DNA: TGTGCCAGCAGCCCGAGAACTAACGGGGAGCTGTTTTTT

V: TRBV7-2
J: TRBJ2-7
size: .
D: TRBD1
CDR3: CASSARGQLSYEQYF
DNA: TGTGCCAGCAGCGCCCGGGGACAGTTGTCCTACGAGCAGTACTTC

V: TRBV10-3
J: TRBJ2-7
size: .
D: .
CDR3: CAISSGGVTYEQYF
DNA: TGTGCCATCAGTTCAGGGGGGGTTACCTACGAGCAGTACTTC

V: TRBV30
J: TRBJ2-7
size: few
D: .
CDR3: CAWSVLPTGRSRDEQYF
DNA: TGTGCCTGGAGTGTCCTCCCCACTGGCCGCAGTCGGGACGAGCAGTACTTC

V: TRBV27
J: TRBJ2-5
size: .
D: TRBD2
CDR3: CASSSRTSGYQETQYF
DNA: TGTGCCAGCAGTTCCCGGACTAGCGGGTATCAAGAGACCCAGTACTTC

V: TRBV4-3
J: TRBJ1-1
size: .
D: TRBD1
CDR3: CASSHRTGGAFF
DNA: TGCGCCAGCAGCCATCGGACAGGGGGGGCTTTCTTT

V: TRBV7-9
J: TRBJ2-3
size: .
D: TRBD1
CDR3: CASSFRDRGGIDTQYF
DNA: TGTGCCAGCAGCTTCCGGGACAGGGGCGGGATAGATACGCAGTATTTT

V: TRBV27
J: TRBJ2-2
size: .
D: .
CDR3: CASSTDPEGGELFF
DNA: TGTGCCAGCAGCACCGACCCGGAAGGCGGGGAGCTGTTTTTT

V: TRBV5-1
J: TRBJ2-3
size: .
D: TRBD2
CDR3: CASSTSGMADTQYF
DNA: TGCGCCAGCAGTACTAGCGGGATGGCAGATACGCAGTATTTT

V: TRBV28
J: TRBJ1-2
size: .
D: .
CDR3: CASSLREADDGYTF
DNA: TGTGCCAGCAGTTTAAGGGAAGCCGACGATGGCTACACCTTC

V: TRBV18
J: TRBJ1-1
size: few
D: .
CDR3: CASSPGINTEAFF
DNA: TGTGCCAGCTCACCTGGGATTAACACTGAAGCTTTCTTT

V: TRBV4-3
J: TRBJ2-1
size: .
D: TRBD1
CDR3: CASSQGQGIYNEQFF
DNA: TGCGCCAGCAGCCAAGGACAGGGAATTTACAATGAGCAGTTCTTC

V: TRBV7-6
J: TRBJ2-1
size: few
D: .
CDR3: CASSQPVGEQFF
DNA: TGTGCCAGCAGCCAACCCGTCGGTGAGCAGTTCTTC

V: TRBV28
J: TRBJ2-7
size: .
D: TRBD1
CDR3: CASSLFRTGESYEQYF
DNA: TGTGCCAGCAGTTTATTTCGGACAGGGGAATCCTACGAGCAGTACTTC

V: TRBV5-4
J: TRBJ2-1
size: .
D: .
CDR3: CASSVTRQDEQFF
DNA: TGTGCCAGCAGCGTAACTAGGCAGGATGAGCAGTTCTTC

V: TRBV5-1
J: TRBJ2-1
size: once
D: .
CDR3: CASSLVRRSSYNEQFF
DNA: TGCGCCAGCAGCTTGGTCAGGCGTAGCTCCTACAATGAGCAGTTCTTC

V: TRBV25-1
J: TRBJ1-1
size: .
D: .
CDR3: CASSDPAANTEAFF
DNA: TGTGCCAGCAGTGATCCCGCAGCGAACACTGAAGCTTTCTTT

V: TRBV28
J: TRBJ2-2
size: .
D: .
CDR3: CAGGGTGRHTGELFF
DNA: TGTGCCGGCGGGGGAACAGGGCGTCACACCGGGGAGCTGTTTTTT

V: TRBV5-6
J: TRBJ2-7
size: .
D: .
CDR3: CASSLGKGRSYEQYF
DNA: TGTGCCAGCAGCTTGGGCAAGGGGAGGTCCTACGAGCAGTACTTC

V: TRBV6-1
J: TRBJ1-4
size: .
D: .
CDR3: CASSVSVTNEKLFF
DNA: TGTGCCAGCAGTGTGTCAGTCACTAATGAAAAACTGTTTTTT

V: TRBV19
J: TRBJ1-2
size: .
D: TRBD1
CDR3: CASSIGTGDCYGYTF
DNA: TGTGCCAGTAGTATAGGGACAGGGGACTGCTATGGCTACACCTTC

V: TRBV9
J: TRBJ2-1
size: .
D: TRBD2
CDR3: CASSKSGTMNEQFF
DNA: TGTGCCAGCAGCAAATCCGGGACTATGAATGAGCAGTTCTTC

V: TRBV27
J: TRBJ2-5
size: once
D: TRBD2
CDR3: CATRASSSGPWETQYF
DNA: TGTGCCACCAGAGCCTCCTCTAGCGGGCCATGGGAGACCCAGTACTTC